These T cell receptor beta chains were read from a single sample in a study of Ad26.COV2.S vaccination and SARS-CoV-2 variants. Sequencing used immunoSEQ multiplex PCR; TCRdb keeps in-frame clones, though not all of them. In the table there are approximately 250,000 clones, around 90% of which are singletons. The specimen was peripheral blood, collected in a trial of Ad26.COV2.S vaccine versus placebo. These receptors came from a person aged 18-65 years who received the Ad26.COV2.S COVID-19 vaccine or a placebo. Each CDR3 is given with its conserved first and last residue. Each record gives: J gene, V gene, D gene, CDR3 protein, CDR3 DNA. D genes are given only for firm matches.

j_call: TRBJ2-3
v_call: TRBV19
d_call: TRBD2
cdr3_aa: CASSIFSGGPRTDTQYF
cdr3_nt: TGTGCCAGTAGTATTTTTAGCGGGGGGCCCCGCACAGATACGCAGTATTTT

j_call: TRBJ1-2
v_call: TRBV19
d_call: -
cdr3_aa: CASSEPGRLKGYGYTF
cdr3_nt: TGTGCCAGTAGTGAACCGGGACGGTTAAAGGGCTATGGCTACACCTTC

j_call: TRBJ1-5
v_call: TRBV6-5
d_call: -
cdr3_aa: CASRITENQPQHF
cdr3_nt: TGTGCCAGCAGAATCACAGAGAATCAGCCCCAGCATTTT

j_call: TRBJ1-2
v_call: TRBV6-2/TRBV6-3
d_call: -
cdr3_aa: CASSPGYTRYTF
cdr3_nt: TGTGCCAGCAGTCCAGGATATACACGCTACACCTTC

j_call: TRBJ2-5
v_call: TRBV3-1/TRBV3-2
d_call: TRBD2
cdr3_aa: CASSQGYSGGAGTQYF
cdr3_nt: TGTGCCAGCAGCCAAGGGTATAGCGGGGGGGCAGGGACCCAGTACTTC

j_call: TRBJ2-1
v_call: TRBV5-1
d_call: TRBD2
cdr3_aa: CASSKIGTSGSNEQFF
cdr3_nt: TGCGCCAGCAGCAAGATCGGGACTAGCGGATCCAATGAGCAGTTCTTC

j_call: TRBJ1-1
v_call: TRBV9
d_call: -
cdr3_aa: CASSVGLLNTEAFF
cdr3_nt: TGTGCCAGCAGCGTAGGACTGCTGAACACTGAAGCTTTCTTT

j_call: TRBJ2-2
v_call: TRBV3-1/TRBV3-2
d_call: TRBD2
cdr3_aa: CASSQGLAGGTGELFF
cdr3_nt: TGTGCCAGCAGCCAGGGACTAGCGGGGGGAACCGGGGAGCTGTTTTTT

j_call: TRBJ1-1
v_call: TRBV6-2/TRBV6-3
d_call: -
cdr3_aa: CASSYRIGNFITEAFF
cdr3_nt: TGTGCCAGCAGTTACAGGATCGGGAATTTCATCACTGAAGCTTTCTTT

j_call: TRBJ2-7
v_call: TRBV7-8
d_call: -
cdr3_aa: CASSLGRRISYEQYF
cdr3_nt: TGTGCCAGCAGCTTGGGCAGGCGAATTTCCTACGAGCAGTACTTC